This paragraph covers one TCR beta chain sequence. Its specificity is not known. Just one base apart from a much larger clone, this may be a read error. The data were obtained in a study of molecular identifiers for immune sequencing clone quantification. General study findings and limits: Over 97% of CMV-specific effector molecules, but under 1% of naive ones, were in clones above 20 copies.

Germline V gene lookup returns CDR1 MNHEY and CDR2 SVGAGI. The CDR3 runs to 13 residues. MiXCR, run by TCRdb on the PCR reads, gives a single entry per CDR3 protein. The data hold 350,000 or so distinct CDR3 sequences, with about a fifth observed a single time. The receptor's source is a human donor in good health. Some libraries in this study had Jurkat cell RNA spiked in. The sequenced sample consisted of naive CD8+ T cells from blood, with Jurkat cell RNA spiked in. Subset denoted: FACS-sorted CD8+CD4-CCR7+CD45RA+ naive T cells. The chain couples TRBV6-5 to TRBJ1-1; D gene ambiguous. The CDR3 DNA reads as TGTGCCAGCAGAACTGGGGAGAACACTGAAGCTTCCTTT. Translating gives CASRTGENTEASF.